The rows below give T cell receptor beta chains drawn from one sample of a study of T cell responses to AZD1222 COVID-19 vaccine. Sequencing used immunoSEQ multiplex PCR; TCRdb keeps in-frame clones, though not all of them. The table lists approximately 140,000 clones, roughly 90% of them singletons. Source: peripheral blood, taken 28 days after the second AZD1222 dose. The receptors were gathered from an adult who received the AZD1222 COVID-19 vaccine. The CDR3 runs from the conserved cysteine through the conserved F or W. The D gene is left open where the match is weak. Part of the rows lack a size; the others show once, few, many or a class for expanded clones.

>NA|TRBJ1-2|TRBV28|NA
CASRRGGNYGYTF
TGTGCCAGCAGGCGCGGCGGTAACTATGGCTACACCTTC
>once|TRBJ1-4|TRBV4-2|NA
CASSQVQGWEKLFF
TGTGCCAGCAGCCAAGTGCAGGGTTGGGAAAAACTGTTTTTT
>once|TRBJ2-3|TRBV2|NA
CASSNQATQYF
TGTGCCAGCAGTAACCAGGCCACGCAGTATTTT
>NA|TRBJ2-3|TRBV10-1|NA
CASTLTDFRDTQYF
TGCGCCAGCACCCTGACGGATTTTCGGGATACGCAGTATTTT
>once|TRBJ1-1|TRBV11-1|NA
CASSLIGRGVNTEAFF
TGTGCCAGCAGCTTAATTGGGCGGGGGGTGAACACTGAAGCTTTCTTT
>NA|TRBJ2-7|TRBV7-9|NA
CASSSYSQTETREQYF
TGTGCCAGCAGCTCTTACTCCCAGACTGAGACTAGAGAGCAGTACTTC
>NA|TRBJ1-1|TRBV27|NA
CASKELNTEAFF
TGTGCCAGCAAGGAGTTGAACACTGAAGCTTTCTTT
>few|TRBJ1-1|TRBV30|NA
CAWSVVSNTEAFF
TGTGCCTGGAGTGTCGTCTCGAACACTGAAGCTTTCTTT
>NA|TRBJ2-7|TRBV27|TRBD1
CASSLLDRAYEQYF
TGTGCCAGCAGTTTACTGGACAGGGCCTACGAGCAGTACTTC
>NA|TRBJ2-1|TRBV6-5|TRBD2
CATDSGRDYNEQFF
TGTGCCACCGATAGCGGGAGAGACTACAATGAGCAGTTCTTC
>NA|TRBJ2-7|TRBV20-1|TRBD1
CSASRQGMNHEQYF
TGCAGTGCTAGTCGACAGGGGATGAACCACGAGCAGTACTTC
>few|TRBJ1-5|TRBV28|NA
CASRATGSSNQPQHF
TGTGCCAGCAGGGCTACCGGGTCAAGTAATCAGCCCCAGCATTTT
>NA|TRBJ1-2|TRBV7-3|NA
CASSLGGENYGYTF
TGTGCCAGCAGCTTAGGAGGGGAGAACTATGGCTACACCTTC
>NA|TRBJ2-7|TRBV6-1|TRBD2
CASSGGTGTSGNSYEQYF
TGTGCCAGCAGTGGAGGGACAGGGACTAGCGGGAACTCCTACGAGCAGTACTTC